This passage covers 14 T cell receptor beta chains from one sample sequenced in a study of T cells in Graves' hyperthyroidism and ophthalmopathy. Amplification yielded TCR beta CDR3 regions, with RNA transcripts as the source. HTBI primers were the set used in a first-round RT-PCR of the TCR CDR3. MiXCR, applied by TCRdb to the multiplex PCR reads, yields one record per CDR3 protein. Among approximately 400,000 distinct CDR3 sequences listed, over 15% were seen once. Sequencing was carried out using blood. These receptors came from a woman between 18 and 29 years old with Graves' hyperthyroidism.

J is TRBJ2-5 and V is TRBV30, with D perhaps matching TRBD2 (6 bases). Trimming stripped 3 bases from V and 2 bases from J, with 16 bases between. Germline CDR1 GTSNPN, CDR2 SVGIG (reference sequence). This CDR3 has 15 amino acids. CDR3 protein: CAWSRPPGVQETQYF. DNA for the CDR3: TGTGCCTGGAGCCGACCCCCGGGGGTTCAAGAGACCCAGTACTTC.

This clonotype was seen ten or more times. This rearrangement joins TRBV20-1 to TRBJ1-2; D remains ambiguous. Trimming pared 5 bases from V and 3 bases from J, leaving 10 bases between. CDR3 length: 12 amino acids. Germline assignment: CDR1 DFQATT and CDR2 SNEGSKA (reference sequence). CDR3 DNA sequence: TGCAGTGCTCGTAGCACGGACTATGGCTACACCTTC. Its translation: CSARSTDYGYTF.

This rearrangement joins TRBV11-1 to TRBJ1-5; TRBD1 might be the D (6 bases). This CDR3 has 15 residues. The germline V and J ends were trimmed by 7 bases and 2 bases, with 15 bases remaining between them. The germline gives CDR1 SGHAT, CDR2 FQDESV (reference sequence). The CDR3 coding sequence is TGTGCCAGCATGGCAGGGGCCTTGGGCAATCAGCCCCAGCATTTT. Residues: CASMAGALGNQPQHF.

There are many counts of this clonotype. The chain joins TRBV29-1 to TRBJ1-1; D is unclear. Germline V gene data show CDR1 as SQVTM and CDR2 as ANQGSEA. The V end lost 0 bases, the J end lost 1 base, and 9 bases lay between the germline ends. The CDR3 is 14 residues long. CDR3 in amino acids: CSVEDPDGNTEAFF. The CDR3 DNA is TGCAGCGTTGAAGATCCGGACGGGAACACTGAAGCTTTCTTT.

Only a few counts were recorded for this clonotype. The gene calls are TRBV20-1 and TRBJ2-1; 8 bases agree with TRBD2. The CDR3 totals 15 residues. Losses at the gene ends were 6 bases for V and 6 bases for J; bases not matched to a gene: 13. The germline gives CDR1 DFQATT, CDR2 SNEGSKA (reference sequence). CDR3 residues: CSAPKAGGAGNEQFF. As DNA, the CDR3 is TGCAGTGCCCCCAAAGCCGGGGGGGCCGGCAATGAGCAGTTCTTC.

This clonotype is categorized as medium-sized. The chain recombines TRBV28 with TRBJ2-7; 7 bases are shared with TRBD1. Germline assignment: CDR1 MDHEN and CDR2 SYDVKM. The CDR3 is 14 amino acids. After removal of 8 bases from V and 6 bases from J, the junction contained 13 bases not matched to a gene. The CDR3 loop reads CASAMTGFVVEQYF. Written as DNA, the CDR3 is TGTGCCAGCGCGATGACAGGGTTTGTCGTCGAGCAGTACTTC.

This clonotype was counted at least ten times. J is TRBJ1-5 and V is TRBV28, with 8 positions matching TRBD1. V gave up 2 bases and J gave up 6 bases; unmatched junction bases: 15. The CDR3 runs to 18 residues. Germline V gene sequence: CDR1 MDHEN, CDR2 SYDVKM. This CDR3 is CASSLRNPIHRGAQPQHF. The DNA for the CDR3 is TGTGCCAGCAGTTTAAGGAACCCTATACACAGGGGGGCTCAGCCCCAGCATTTT.

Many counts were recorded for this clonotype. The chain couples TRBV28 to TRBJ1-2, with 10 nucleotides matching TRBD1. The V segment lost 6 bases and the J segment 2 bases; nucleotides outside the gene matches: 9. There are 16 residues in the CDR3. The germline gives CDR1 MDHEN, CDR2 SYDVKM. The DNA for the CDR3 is TGTGCCAGCAGAACGACCGGGACAGGGGAGAACTATGGCTACACCTTC. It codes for CASRTTGTGENYGYTF.

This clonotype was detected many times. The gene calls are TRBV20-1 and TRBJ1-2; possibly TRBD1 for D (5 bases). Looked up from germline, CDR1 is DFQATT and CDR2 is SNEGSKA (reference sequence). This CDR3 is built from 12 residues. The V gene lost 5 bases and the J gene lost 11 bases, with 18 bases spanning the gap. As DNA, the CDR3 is TGCAGTGCTGGCCAGGGCGGGGACCTGTACACCTTC. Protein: CSAGQGGDLYTF.

The CDR3: CASSAGVSYEQYF. The DNA of the CDR3 is TGTGCCAGCAGCGCAGGGGTCTCCTACGAGCAGTACTTC. The chain is built from TRBV7-3 and TRBJ2-7, with D perhaps TRBD1 (6 bases). Germline V gene lookup returns CDR1 SGHTA and CDR2 FQGTGA. V was pared by 5 bases and J by 0 bases, with 8 bases between. The CDR3 covers 13 residues.

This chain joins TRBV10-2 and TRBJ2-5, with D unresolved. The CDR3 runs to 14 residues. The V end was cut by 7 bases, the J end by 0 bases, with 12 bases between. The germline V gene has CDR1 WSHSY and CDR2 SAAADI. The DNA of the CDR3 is TGCGCCAGCATGCCTGCGACGTACCAAGAGACCCAGTACTTC. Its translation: CASMPATYQETQYF.

The CDR3 sequence: CASSFNRVETQYF. Here the CDR3 DNA reads TGTGCCAGCAGTTTTAACAGGGTGGAGACCCAGTACTTC. This sequence joins TRBV6-5 and TRBJ2-5, with D perhaps TRBD1 (6 bases). This CDR3 region has 13 residues. Trimming cost V 4 bases and J 5 bases, with 11 bases left between them. Germline lookup yields CDR1 MNHEY and CDR2 SVGAGI.

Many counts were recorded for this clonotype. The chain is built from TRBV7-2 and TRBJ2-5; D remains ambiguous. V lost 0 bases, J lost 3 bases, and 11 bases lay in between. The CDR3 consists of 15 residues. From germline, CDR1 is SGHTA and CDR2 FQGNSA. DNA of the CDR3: TGTGCCAGCAGCTTAGCGCTCGGTGGGGAAGAGACCCAGTACTTC. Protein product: CASSLALGGEETQYF.

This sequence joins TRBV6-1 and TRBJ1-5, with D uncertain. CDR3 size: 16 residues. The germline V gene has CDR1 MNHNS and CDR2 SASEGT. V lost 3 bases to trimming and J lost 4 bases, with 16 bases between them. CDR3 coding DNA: TGTGCCAGCAGTGACCCCACCGGAGTCCGAAATCAGCCCCAGCATTTT. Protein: CASSDPTGVRNQPQHF.